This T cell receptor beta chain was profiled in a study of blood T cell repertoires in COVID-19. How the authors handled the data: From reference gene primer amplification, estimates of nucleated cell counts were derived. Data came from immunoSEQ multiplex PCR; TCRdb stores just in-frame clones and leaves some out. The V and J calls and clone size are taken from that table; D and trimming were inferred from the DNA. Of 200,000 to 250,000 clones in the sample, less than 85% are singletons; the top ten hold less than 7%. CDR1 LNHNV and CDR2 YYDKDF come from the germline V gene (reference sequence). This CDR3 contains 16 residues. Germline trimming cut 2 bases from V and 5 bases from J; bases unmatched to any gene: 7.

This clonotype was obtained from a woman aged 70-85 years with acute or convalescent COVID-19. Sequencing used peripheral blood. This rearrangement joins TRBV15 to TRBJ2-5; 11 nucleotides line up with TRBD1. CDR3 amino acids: CATSRTGTGGGETQYF. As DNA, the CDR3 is TGTGCCACCAGCAGAACCGGGACAGGGGGTGGGGAGACCCAGTACTTC.